This record looks at one T cell receptor beta chain sequence and its context. The data were taken from a study of blood T cell repertoires in COVID-19. Study as a whole: Acute and convalescent COVID-19 samples came from the United States, Italy and Spain. T cells, B-cell-depleted T cells, or PBMCs provided the cDNA or gDNA that served as material.

CDR3 size: 15 residues. CDR1 and CDR2 from the germline V gene are SGHDN and FVKESK. Trimming shortened V by 0 bases and J by 6 bases, and 9 bases separated the two germline ends. In the original workflow: Amplification from reference gene primers served as the basis for estimated nucleated cell counts. Clones were read by immunoSEQ multiplex PCR, and TCRdb kept only the in-frame ones, dropping some. The D gene and trimming were derived from the DNA, and the V and J assignments and clone size from that table. Of some 170,000 clones listed, more than 75% are singletons. The clonotype comes from a woman aged 45-59 years with active or convalescent COVID-19. The V gene is TRBV14, the J gene TRBJ1-6; the D gene is possibly TRBD1 (5 bases). Sequenced input: peripheral blood. The CDR3 coding sequence is TGTGCCAGCAGCCAAGATCGCAGGGCTAATTCACCCCTCCACTTT. Translating gives CASSQDRRANSPLHF.